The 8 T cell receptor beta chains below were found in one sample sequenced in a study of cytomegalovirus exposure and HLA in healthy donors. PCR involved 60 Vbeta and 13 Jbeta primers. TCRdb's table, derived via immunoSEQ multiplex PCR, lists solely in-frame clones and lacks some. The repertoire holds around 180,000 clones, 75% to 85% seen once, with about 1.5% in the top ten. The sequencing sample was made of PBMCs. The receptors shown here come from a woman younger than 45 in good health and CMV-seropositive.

The CDR3 sequence is CATLIKQGIYYEQYF. The CDR3 bases are TGTGCCACCTTAATAAAACAGGGTATCTATTACGAGCAGTACTTC. This chain joins TRBV15 and TRBJ2-7; weak D call: TRBD1 (6 bases). This CDR3 contains 15 residues. The germline V gene encodes CDR1 LNHNV and CDR2 YYDKDF (reference sequence). V was trimmed by 8 bases and J by 4 bases, leaving 21 bases between them.

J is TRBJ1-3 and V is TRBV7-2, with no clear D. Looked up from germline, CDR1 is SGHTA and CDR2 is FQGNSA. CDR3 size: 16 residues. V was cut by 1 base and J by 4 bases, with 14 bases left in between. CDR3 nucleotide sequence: TGTGCCAGCAGCTTAGGGCGAGGTCCGATGGGAAACACCATATATTTT. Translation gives CASSLGRGPMGNTIYF.

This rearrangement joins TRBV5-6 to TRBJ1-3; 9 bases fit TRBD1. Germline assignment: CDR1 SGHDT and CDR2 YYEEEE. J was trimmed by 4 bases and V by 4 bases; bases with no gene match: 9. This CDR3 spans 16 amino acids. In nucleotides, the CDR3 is TGTGCCAGCAGCGACTCGGGACAGGGAGCAGGAAACACCATATATTTT. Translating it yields CASSDSGQGAGNTIYF.

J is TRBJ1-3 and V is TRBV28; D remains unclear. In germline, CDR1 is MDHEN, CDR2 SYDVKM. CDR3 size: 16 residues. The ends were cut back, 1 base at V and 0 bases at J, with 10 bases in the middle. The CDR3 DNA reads TGTGCCAGCAGTTTATTGCGGTCCAACTCTGGAAACACCATATATTTT. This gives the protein CASSLLRSNSGNTIYF.

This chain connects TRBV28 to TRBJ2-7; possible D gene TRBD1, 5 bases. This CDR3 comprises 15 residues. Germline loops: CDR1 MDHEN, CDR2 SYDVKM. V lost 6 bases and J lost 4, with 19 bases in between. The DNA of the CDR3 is TGTGCCAGCAGCCTCAGGGCTCCCTCAGGGTACGAGCAGTACTTC. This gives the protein CASSLRAPSGYEQYF.

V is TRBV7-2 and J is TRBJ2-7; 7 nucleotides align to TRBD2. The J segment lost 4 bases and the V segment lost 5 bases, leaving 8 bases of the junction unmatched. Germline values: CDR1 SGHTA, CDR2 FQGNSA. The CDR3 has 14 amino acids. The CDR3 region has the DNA TGTGCCAGCAGCCCACATCAGGGACTATACGAGCAGTACTTC. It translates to CASSPHQGLYEQYF.

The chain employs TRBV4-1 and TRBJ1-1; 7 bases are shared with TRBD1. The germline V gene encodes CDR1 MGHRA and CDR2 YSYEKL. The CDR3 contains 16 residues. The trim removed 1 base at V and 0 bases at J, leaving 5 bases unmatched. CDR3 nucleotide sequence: TGCGCCAGCAGCCAAGTCAGGGGGGCCATGAACACTGAAGCTTTCTTT. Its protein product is CASSQVRGAMNTEAFF.

CDR3 residues: CASSFETGILNYGYTF. CDR3 nucleotide sequence: TGTGCCAGCAGCTTCGAGACAGGGATCCTCAACTATGGCTACACCTTC. The V and J genes are TRBV7-9 and TRBJ1-2, with TRBD1 matching over 7 bases. The germline gives CDR1 SEHNR, CDR2 FQNEAQ (reference sequence). The junction had 9 bases not matched to a gene; V was cut back by 3 bases and J by 2 bases. The CDR3 totals 16 residues.